This T cell receptor beta chain comes out of a study of T cells after yellow fever vaccination. The study, taken as a whole, reports: Sorted repertoires could include abundant contaminating clonotypes from bulk cells. Subsequent booster samples again held most clones from primary vaccination (roughly 95% CD4, just under 90% CD8).

Concerning this clonotype itself: Its antigen is still unknown.

This CDR3 contains 15 residues. Germline assignment: CDR1 MDHEN and CDR2 SYDVKM. The ends were cut back, 4 bases at V and 0 bases at J, with 12 bases in the middle. Synthesis of TCR cDNA relied on 5'RACE template switching, which attached a universal primer site and UMIs. TCRdb reanalysed the 5' RACE reads using MiXCR and keeps one entry per CDR3 protein. The sample has 450,000 to 600,000 distinct CDR3 sequences, about a sixth seen once. This receptor was obtained from a young man who received the YFV17D yellow fever vaccine. Source: PBMCs, taken around 5 days after the first yellow fever vaccination. V is TRBV28 and J is TRBJ1-1, with a tentative D call TRBD1 (5 bases). The CDR3 sequence is CASSSPTALNTEAFF. The CDR3 nucleotides are TGTGCCAGCAGTTCCCCGACAGCCCTGAACACTGAAGCTTTCTTT.